The rows below give T cell receptor beta chains drawn from one sample of a study of beta chain features in type 1 diabetes. The assay was immunoSEQ multiplex PCR, and TCRdb's table has in-frame clones only and misses some. Among about 160,000 clones listed, 63% were seen once. Source material: naive CD4+ T cells from blood. The receptor set was obtained from a man aged 30-40 years with type 1 diabetes. Each CDR3 is given with its conserved first and last residue. The D gene is left open where the match is weak. Size tells how often a clone was seen (once, few, many) or the class of an expanded clone, and some rows leave it out.

>NA|TRBV29-1|NA|TRBJ1-2
TGCAGCGGTGAAGAGGGCAGGGAAGGTGGCTACACCTTC
CSGEEGREGGYTF
>NA|TRBV2|NA|TRBJ1-4
TGTGCCGGTCGGGGAACTAATGAAAAACTGTTTTTT
CAGRGTNEKLFF
>NA|TRBV30|NA|TRBJ2-7
TGTGCCTGGAGTGTCCCACTTACCAGGGGATCACTGTCCGAGCAGTACTTC
CAWSVPLTRGSLSEQYF
>once|TRBV30|NA|TRBJ2-1
TGTGCCTGGAGTGTGTACAATGAGCAGTTCTTC
CAWSVYNEQFF
>few|TRBV30|NA|TRBJ2-7
TGTGCCTGGAGTAGCGCCTACGAGCAGTACTTC
CAWSSAYEQYF
>NA|TRBV4-3|TRBD2|TRBJ2-1
TGCGCCAGCAGCCAAGAGGGACTAGCGGTGCACTCCTACAATGAGCAGTTCTTC
CASSQEGLAVHSYNEQFF
>NA|TRBV30|NA|TRBJ1-6
TGTGCCTGGAGTGTATTCTCACCCCTCCACTTT
CAWSVFSPLHF
>once|TRBV5-1|NA|TRBJ2-7
TGCGCCAGCAGCTTGGCCGAGGTCCACGAGCAGTACTTC
CASSLAEVHEQYF
>NA|TRBV11-2|NA|TRBJ1-2
TGTGCCAGCAGCAAAACAGTGGGGCACTATGGCTACACCTTC
CASSKTVGHYGYTF
>NA|TRBV7-2|NA|TRBJ2-7
TGTGCCAGCAGCTTAGCGCCAGGGGAGCAGTACTTC
CASSLAPGEQYF
>NA|TRBV7-2|TRBD1|TRBJ1-2
TGTGCCAGCAGCGCTACAGGGGGCGCTTTCTATGGCTACACCTTC
CASSATGGAFYGYTF
>NA|TRBV7-9|NA|TRBJ2-2
TGTGCCAGCAGCCCCTTAACTAACACCGGGGAGCTGTTTTTT
CASSPLTNTGELFF
>NA|TRBV7-2|TRBD1|TRBJ2-7
TGTGCCAGCAGCCCGCGGGCGGGACAGGGTCCCTACGAGCAGTACTTC
CASSPRAGQGPYEQYF
>NA|TRBV2|NA|TRBJ1-5
TGTGCCAGCAGTGAGACAGGTCCTCAGCCCCAGCATTTT
CASSETGPQPQHF
>NA|TRBV7-2|NA|TRBJ2-3
TGTGCCAGCAGCTTAGCGGTCGCTAGCACAGATACGCAGTATTTT
CASSLAVASTDTQYF
>few|TRBV11-3|NA|TRBJ2-1
TGTGCCAGCAGCTTAGAGAATGAGCAGTTCTTC
CASSLENEQFF
>NA|TRBV12-5|NA|TRBJ2-5
TGTGCTAGTGGTACTGGGACAAGCCCCCGGGAGACCCAGTACTTC
CASGTGTSPRETQYF
>NA|TRBV19|NA|TRBJ2-4
TGTGCCAGTAGTCTTCTATCGGAAAACATTCAGTACTTC
CASSLLSENIQYF
>once|TRBV7-9|TRBD1|TRBJ2-5
TGTGCCAGCAGCTTAAAGGACAGGGGACAAGAGACCCAGTACTTC
CASSLKDRGQETQYF
>NA|TRBV29-1|NA|TRBJ2-3
TGCAGCGGATACGGACAACCCACAGATACGCAGTATTTT
CSGYGQPTDTQYF
>NA|TRBV29-1|NA|TRBJ2-3
TGCAGCGTTGAAACTAGGGGCACAGATACGCAGTATTTT
CSVETRGTDTQYF
>NA|TRBV25-1|NA|TRBJ2-2
TGTGCCAGCAGTGAAAGGAGTCTAGACACCGGGGAGCTGTTTTTT
CASSERSLDTGELFF
>NA|TRBV2|TRBD2|TRBJ2-4
TGTGCCAGCAACGAAGGGGCTAGCGGGGGAGCCAAAAACATTCAGTACTTC
CASNEGASGGAKNIQYF
>few|TRBV7-6|NA|TRBJ1-2
TGTGCCAGCAGCTTAGCAGGCCAGGGAGGTGGCTACACCTTC
CASSLAGQGGGYTF
>once|TRBV30|TRBD1|TRBJ1-5
TGTGCCTGGCAGACAGGGATCAATCAGCCCCAGCATTTT
CAWQTGINQPQHF
>NA|TRBV7-9|NA|TRBJ2-3
TGTGCCAGCAGCGTCATTTGGGACACAGATACGCAGTATTTT
CASSVIWDTDTQYF
>NA|TRBV9|TRBD1|TRBJ2-5
TGTGCCAGCAGCTCCCGACAGGGGTTAGGGGAGACCCAGTACTTC
CASSSRQGLGETQYF
>NA|TRBV10-3|TRBD1|TRBJ2-5
TGTGCCATCAGTGACCCGGGACAGGGGCCCCAAGAGACCCAGTACTTC
CAISDPGQGPQETQYF
>few|TRBV5-1|TRBD1|TRBJ1-2
TGCGCCAGCAGCCCGACGACAGGGGAGGCGACTGGCTACACCTTC
CASSPTTGEATGYTF
>NA|TRBV29-1|TRBD1|TRBJ2-6
TGCAGCGTTGGTCAGGGGGACTCTGGGGCCAACGTCCTGACTTTC
CSVGQGDSGANVLTF
>few|TRBV29-1|TRBD1|TRBJ1-1
TGCAGCGTTTCCAGACAGGGCGGGAACACTGAAGCTTTCTTT
CSVSRQGGNTEAFF
>NA|TRBV7-2|TRBD1|TRBJ2-7
TGTGCCAGCAGCTCCCGGGACAGAAGCTCCTACGAGCAGTACTTC
CASSSRDRSSYEQYF
>NA|TRBV25-1|NA|TRBJ1-2
TGTGCCAGCAGTGAATCGGGCAGGCCGGCTGGCTACACCTTC
CASSESGRPAGYTF
>NA|TRBV10-3|TRBD2|TRBJ2-7
TGTGCCATCAGTGAGTCTGGGGCGACTAGCGCAAACGAGCAGTACTTC
CAISESGATSANEQYF
>NA|TRBV30|NA|TRBJ1-5
TGTGCCTGGAGTGTTGTGGGGGGCGGTCAGCCCCAGCATTTT
CAWSVVGGGQPQHF
>few|TRBV25-1|TRBD2|TRBJ2-5
TGTGCCAGCAGTGAAGGGAGACTAGCGGGGTTAGAGACCCAGTACTTC
CASSEGRLAGLETQYF
>NA|TRBV14|TRBD1|TRBJ2-3
TGTGCCAGCAGTCGTACAGGGGGCGCCGCAGATACGCAGTATTTT
CASSRTGGAADTQYF
>NA|TRBV6-6|NA|TRBJ2-7
TGTGCCAGCAAAACCAGCTCCTACGAGCAGTACTTC
CASKTSSYEQYF
>NA|TRBV29-1|NA|TRBJ2-2
TGCAGCGTGAGCCTCCATGATACCGGGGAGCTGTTTTTT
CSVSLHDTGELFF
>NA|TRBV29-1|NA|TRBJ2-1
TGCAGCGTTGGCGGGCCCATAGTTAGCAATGAGCAGTTCTTC
CSVGGPIVSNEQFF